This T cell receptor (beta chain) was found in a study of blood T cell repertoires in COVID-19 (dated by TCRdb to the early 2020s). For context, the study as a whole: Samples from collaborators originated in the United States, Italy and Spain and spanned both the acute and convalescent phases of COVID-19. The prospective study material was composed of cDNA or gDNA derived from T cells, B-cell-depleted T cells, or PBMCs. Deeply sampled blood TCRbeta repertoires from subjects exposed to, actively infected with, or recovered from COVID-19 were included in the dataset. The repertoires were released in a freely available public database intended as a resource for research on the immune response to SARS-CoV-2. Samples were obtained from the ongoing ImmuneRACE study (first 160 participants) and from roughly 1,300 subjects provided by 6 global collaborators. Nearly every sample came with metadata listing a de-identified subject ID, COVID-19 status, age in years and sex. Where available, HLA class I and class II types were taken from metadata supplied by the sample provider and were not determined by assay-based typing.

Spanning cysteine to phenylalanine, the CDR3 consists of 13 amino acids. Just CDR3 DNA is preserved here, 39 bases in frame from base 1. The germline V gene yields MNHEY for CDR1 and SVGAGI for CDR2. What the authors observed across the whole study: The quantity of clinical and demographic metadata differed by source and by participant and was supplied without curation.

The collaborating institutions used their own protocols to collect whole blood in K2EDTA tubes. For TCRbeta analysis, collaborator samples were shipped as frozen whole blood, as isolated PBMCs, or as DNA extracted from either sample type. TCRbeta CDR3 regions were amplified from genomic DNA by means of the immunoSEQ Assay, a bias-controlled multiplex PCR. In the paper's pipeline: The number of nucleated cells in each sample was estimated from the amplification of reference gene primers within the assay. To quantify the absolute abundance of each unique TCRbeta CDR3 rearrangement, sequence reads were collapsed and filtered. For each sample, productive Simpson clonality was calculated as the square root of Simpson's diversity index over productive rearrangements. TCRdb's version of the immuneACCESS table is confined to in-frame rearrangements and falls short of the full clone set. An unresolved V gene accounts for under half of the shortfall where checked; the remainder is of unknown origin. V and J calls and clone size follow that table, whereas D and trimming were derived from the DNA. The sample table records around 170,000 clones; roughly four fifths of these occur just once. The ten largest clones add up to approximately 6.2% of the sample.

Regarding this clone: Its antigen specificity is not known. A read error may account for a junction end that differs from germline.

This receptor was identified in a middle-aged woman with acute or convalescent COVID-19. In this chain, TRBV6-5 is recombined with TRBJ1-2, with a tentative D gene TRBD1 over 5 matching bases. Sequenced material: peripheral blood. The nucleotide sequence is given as TGTGCCACCAGTTCACGGGGGTACTATGGCTACACCTTC. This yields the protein CATSSRGYYGYTF.